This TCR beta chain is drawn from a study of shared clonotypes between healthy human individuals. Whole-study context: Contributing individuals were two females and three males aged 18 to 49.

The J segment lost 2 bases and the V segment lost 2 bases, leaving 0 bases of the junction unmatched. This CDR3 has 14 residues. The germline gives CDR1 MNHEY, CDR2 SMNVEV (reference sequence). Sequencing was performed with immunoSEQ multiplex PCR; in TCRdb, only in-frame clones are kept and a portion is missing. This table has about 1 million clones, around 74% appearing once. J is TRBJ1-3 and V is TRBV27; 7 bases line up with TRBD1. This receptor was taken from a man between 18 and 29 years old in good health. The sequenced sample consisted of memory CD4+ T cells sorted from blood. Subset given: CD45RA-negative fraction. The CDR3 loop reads CASSLTGAGNTIYF. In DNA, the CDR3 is TGTGCCAGCAGTTTAACAGGGGCTGGAAACACCATATATTTT.